Each of the 26 T cell receptor beta chains below was sequenced from the same sample in a study of blood T cell repertoires in COVID-19. The table came from immunoSEQ multiplex PCR; TCRdb's copy has only in-frame clones and leaves some out. Counted here are 50,000 to 75,000 clones, approximately 93% occurring once; the ten biggest clones make up 2.9%. Material: peripheral blood. These TCRs come from a man in his sixties or seventies with active COVID-19.

This chain uses TRBV20-1 with TRBJ2-5, with D unclear. Trimming pared 6 bases from V and 5 bases from J, leaving 10 bases between. The germline gives CDR1 DFQATT, CDR2 SNEGSKA (reference sequence). The CDR3 totals 11 residues. The CDR3 nucleotides read TGCAGTGCCTATCCGGTGGAGACCCAGTACTTC. Translating gives CSAYPVETQYF.

The chain has TRBV6-5 and TRBJ1-2; 8 nucleotides align to TRBD1. The CDR3 extends over 15 amino acids. V was pared by 6 bases and J by 0 bases, with 6 bases of the junction left unmatched. CDR1 and CDR2 (germline): MNHEY, SVGAGI. The CDR3 region has the DNA TGTGCCAGCAGAGATACAGGGGGAGCTAACTATGGCTACACCTTC. Residues: CASRDTGGANYGYTF.

The genes are TRBV2 and TRBJ2-7; 9 bases align to TRBD2. The V gene end was trimmed by 5 bases and the J gene end by 6 bases; junction bases not matched to a gene: 11. Germline lookup yields CDR1 SNHLY and CDR2 FYNNEI. CDR3 length equals 15 residues. The CDR3 here is CASSLRTSEGGEQYF. Written as DNA, the CDR3 is TGTGCCAGCAGTCTCAGGACTAGCGAGGGCGGCGAGCAGTACTTC.

V and J are TRBV6-5 and TRBJ1-2; 10 bases map to TRBD1. With 6 bases clipped from V and 2 bases from J, the junction kept 3 bases outside the gene matches. CDR1 MNHEY and CDR2 SVGAGI come from the germline V gene. The CDR3 is 14 amino acids. CDR3 amino acids: CASRMTGGNYGYTF. CDR3 nucleotide sequence: TGTGCCAGCAGAATGACAGGGGGCAACTATGGCTACACCTTC.

The chain recombines TRBV24-1 with TRBJ1-4; D is uncertain. The germline V gene encodes CDR1 KGHDR and CDR2 SFDVKD. CDR3 length equals 13 residues. V was shortened by 4 bases and J by 1 base, with 3 bases between the two germline ends. The CDR3 here is CATSDGTNEKLFF. CDR3 DNA: TGTGCCACCAGTGACGGAACTAATGAAAAACTGTTTTTT.

The chain recombines TRBV5-1 with TRBJ1-4; tentatively, D is TRBD1 (5 bases). Trimming shortened V by 5 bases and J by 4 bases, and 12 bases separated the two germline ends. The CDR3 is 14 amino acids. Germline V lookup: CDR1 SGHRS, CDR2 YFSETQ. CDR3 protein: CASSPGGFNEKLFF. In DNA, the CDR3 is TGCGCCAGCAGTCCCGGGGGGTTTAATGAAAAACTGTTTTTT.

The V gene is TRBV12-3 or TRBV12-4, the J gene TRBJ2-5; weak D call: TRBD2 (5 bases). The CDR3 runs 13 residues. V dropped 7 bases and J dropped 3 bases, with 12 bases sitting between them. The CDR3 loop reads CASISGVEETQYF. The CDR3, as DNA: TGTGCCAGCATCTCCGGGGTAGAAGAGACCCAGTACTTC.

The chain recombines TRBV19 with TRBJ1-2; 10 bases match TRBD1. The CDR3 is 15 amino acids. In germline, CDR1 is LNHDA, CDR2 SQIVND (reference sequence). V lost 5 bases and J lost 4; bases outside the gene matches: 7. CDR3 nucleotide sequence: TGTGCCAGTAGTTATGGACAGGGGGGAAGCTATGGCTACACCTTC. Amino acid sequence: CASSYGQGGSYGYTF.

The chain employs TRBV19 and TRBJ1-3; D gene uncertain. Per germline, CDR1 LNHDA and CDR2 SQIVND (reference sequence). The CDR3 is 16 residues long. V lost 7 bases, J lost 0 bases, and 16 bases lay in between. DNA of the CDR3: TGTGCCAGTACGCAAGGTCATGGGCTCTCTGGAAACACCATATATTTT. This sequence encodes CASTQGHGLSGNTIYF.

This chain uses TRBV11-2 with TRBJ2-2, with 9 nucleotides matching TRBD1. The CDR3 extends over 15 amino acids. Germline CDR1 and CDR2: SGHAT and FQNNGV. The junction had 6 bases not matched to a gene; V was cut back by 5 bases and J by 5 bases. The CDR3 DNA reads as TGTGCCAGCAGCCACGGGACAGGGTGGACCGGGGAGCTGTTTTTT. Translated: CASSHGTGWTGELFF.

The chain has TRBV27 and TRBJ1-4; tentative D call: TRBD1 (6 bases). Looked up from germline, CDR1 is MNHEY and CDR2 is SMNVEV (reference sequence). V lost 5 bases, J lost 8 bases, and 15 bases lay in between. This CDR3 is 14 amino acids long. CDR3 bases: TGTGCCAGCAGTGTTACAGGGTTGTACGAAAAACTGTTTTTT. This sequence encodes CASSVTGLYEKLFF.

The genes are TRBV5-1 and TRBJ2-1, with a tentative D call TRBD1 (5 bases). CDR1 is SGHRS, CDR2 YFSETQ, per germline. Trimming pared 2 bases from V and 0 bases from J, leaving 9 bases between. This CDR3 is 15 amino acids long. CDR3 DNA sequence: TGCGCCAGCAGCTTAGGGGATTCCTCCTACAATGAGCAGTTCTTC. Protein: CASSLGDSSYNEQFF.

The V call is TRBV2, the J call TRBJ1-2; D is unresolved. CDR1 and CDR2 (germline): SNHLY, FYNNEI. This CDR3 spans 12 amino acids. The V end lost 6 bases, the J end lost 7 bases, and 12 bases lay between the germline ends. The CDR3 region has the DNA TGTGCCAGCAGGCAAGAGGTTCGTGGCTACACCTTC. Amino acid sequence: CASRQEVRGYTF.

The chain uses TRBV5-1 and TRBJ2-1, with TRBD2 matching 8 bases. Trimming cost V 4 bases and J 3 bases; bases outside gene matches: 6. CDR1 is SGHRS, CDR2 YFSETQ, per germline. CDR3 length equals 15 residues. Here the CDR3 DNA reads TGCGCCAGCAGCATCACTAGCGGCAGCTACAATGAGCAGTTCTTC. It is translated as CASSITSGSYNEQFF.

The chain uses TRBV5-1 and TRBJ1-4; weak D call: TRBD1 (6 bases). Germline loops: CDR1 SGHRS, CDR2 YFSETQ. This CDR3 spans 15 amino acids. V lost 4 bases, J lost 5 bases, and 15 bases lay in between. CDR3 coding DNA: TGCGCCAGCAGCGTAAGTGGGACACAAAATGAAAAACTGTTTTTT. It encodes CASSVSGTQNEKLFF.

The chain is built from TRBV7-9 and TRBJ2-3, with 13 bases lining up with TRBD2. Germline V gives CDR1 SEHNR, CDR2 FQNEAQ (reference sequence). The CDR3 contains 14 residues. V trimming: 7 bases; J trimming: 14 bases; junction bases outside the gene matches: 12. CDR3: CASNPTSGGAVWYF. The CDR3 DNA sequence: TGTGCCAGCAACCCCACTAGCGGGGGGGCCGTTTGGTATTTT.

The rearrangement uses TRBV9 and TRBJ2-3; 7 bases line up with TRBD1. The CDR3 is made up of 15 amino acids. The V gene end was trimmed by 0 bases and the J gene end by 4 bases; junction bases not matched to a gene: 5. CDR1 and CDR2 from the germline V gene are SGDLS and YYNGEE. CDR3 region: CASSVAMQGADTQYF. The CDR3 DNA sequence: TGTGCCAGCAGCGTAGCTATGCAGGGGGCAGATACGCAGTATTTT.

The gene calls are TRBV18 and TRBJ2-7, with 7 bases identical to TRBD1. From germline, CDR1 is KGHSH and CDR2 LQKENI. The length of the CDR3 is 14 residues. Unmatched junction bases numbered 11, after V lost 8 bases and J lost 4 bases. In DNA, the CDR3 is TGTGCCAGCGCGACCGGGACAGCCAGATACGAGCAGTACGTC. This gives the protein CASATGTARYEQYV.

The rearrangement joins TRBV4-1 to TRBJ2-1, with D unclear. Trimming shortened V by 0 bases and J by 4 bases, and 7 bases separated the two germline ends. Looked up from germline, CDR1 is MGHRA and CDR2 is YSYEKL. This CDR3 has 14 residues. CDR3 amino acids: CASSQDSQYNEQFF. Written as DNA, the CDR3 is TGCGCCAGCAGCCAAGATAGCCAATACAATGAGCAGTTCTTC.

This chain links TRBV7-9 with TRBJ1-4; D ambiguous. Trimming shortened V by 6 bases and J by 8 bases, and 19 bases separated the two germline ends. The germline V gene has CDR1 SEHNR and CDR2 FQNEAQ (reference sequence). The CDR3 is 15 residues long. The CDR3 loop reads CASSRGGIWVEKLFF. CDR3 coding DNA: TGTGCCAGCAGTAGAGGCGGAATTTGGGTGGAAAAACTGTTTTTT.

This chain joins TRBV9 and TRBJ2-7; no clear D. V was shortened by 0 bases and J by 2 bases, with 9 bases between the two germline ends. The CDR3 loop spans 14 amino acids. Germline CDR1 reads SGDLS; CDR2 reads YYNGEE. The CDR3 sequence: CASSVVVETYEQYF. In DNA form, the CDR3 reads TGTGCCAGCAGCGTAGTGGTAGAAACCTACGAGCAGTACTTC.

This chain connects TRBV27 to TRBJ2-7; 7 positions match TRBD2. This CDR3 has 14 amino acids. CDR1 is MNHEY, CDR2 SMNVEV, per germline (reference sequence). The V and J ends lost 9 bases and 0 bases, in that order; junction bases with no gene match: 8. CDR3 loop: CASENPGGSYEQYF. CDR3 nucleotide sequence: TGTGCCAGTGAAAACCCGGGGGGCTCCTACGAGCAGTACTTC.

V usage is TRBV21-1 and J usage is TRBJ2-7; TRBD1, the D gene given by the table, was not confirmed from the DNA. TRBV21-1 is a pseudogene locus. This CDR3 is 16 amino acids long. The CDR3 coding sequence is TGTGCCAGCATCCCAATCAAGAGACAGGGCGTCTACGAGCAGTACGTC. Its translation is CASIPIKRQGVYEQYV.

This chain links TRBV20-1 with TRBJ1-1, with D unclear. V lost 5 bases, J lost 7 bases, and 11 bases lay in between. The CDR3 has 11 residues. CDR1 and CDR2 (germline): DFQATT, SNEGSKA (reference sequence). The CDR3 loop is CSALEQIEAFF. The CDR3 nucleotides read TGCAGTGCTCTCGAACAGATTGAAGCTTTCTTT.

This sequence joins TRBV4-1 and TRBJ1-4; 7 nucleotides line up with TRBD1. V was clipped by 2 bases and J by 2 bases; unmatched bases: 2. In germline, CDR1 is MGHRA, CDR2 YSYEKL. The CDR3 consists of 15 residues. The CDR3 DNA follows: TGCGCCAGCAGCCAACCGACAGGGACTAATGAAAAACTGTTTTTT. It codes for CASSQPTGTNEKLFF.

This chain uses TRBV27 with TRBJ2-5, with TRBD2 matching over 11 bases. This CDR3 has 15 residues. V shed 4 bases and J 1 base; nucleotides not matched to a gene: 2. CDR1 is MNHEY and CDR2 is SMNVEV in the germline V gene (reference sequence). The CDR3 DNA sequence: TGTGCCAGCAGTTCCGGGACTAGCGGCCAAGAGACCCAGTACTTC. It encodes CASSSGTSGQETQYF.